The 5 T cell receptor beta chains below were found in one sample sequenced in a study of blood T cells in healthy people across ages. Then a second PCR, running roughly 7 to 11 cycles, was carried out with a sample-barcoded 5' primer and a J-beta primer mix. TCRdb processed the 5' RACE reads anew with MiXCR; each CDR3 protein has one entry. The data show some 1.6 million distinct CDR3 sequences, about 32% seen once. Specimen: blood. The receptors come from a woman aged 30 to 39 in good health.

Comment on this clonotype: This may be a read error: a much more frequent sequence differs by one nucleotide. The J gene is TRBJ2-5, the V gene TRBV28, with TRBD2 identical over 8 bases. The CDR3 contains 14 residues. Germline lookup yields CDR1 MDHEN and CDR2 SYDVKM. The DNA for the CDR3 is TGTGCCAGCAATCGGCCCGGGAGGGACGAGACCCGGTACTTC. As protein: CASNRPGRDETRYF.

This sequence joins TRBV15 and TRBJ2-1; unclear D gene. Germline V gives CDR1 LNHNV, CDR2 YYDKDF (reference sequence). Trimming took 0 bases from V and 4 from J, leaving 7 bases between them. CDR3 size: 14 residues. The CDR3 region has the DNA TGTGCCACCAGCAGAGATTTAGGGTACAATGAGCAGTTCTTC. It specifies CATSRDLGYNEQFF.

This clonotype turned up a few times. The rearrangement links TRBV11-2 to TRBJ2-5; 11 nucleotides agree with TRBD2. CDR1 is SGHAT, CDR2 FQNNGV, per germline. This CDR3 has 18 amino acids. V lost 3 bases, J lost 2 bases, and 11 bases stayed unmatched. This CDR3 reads CASSLSWSSGGLQETQYF. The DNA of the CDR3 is TGTGCCAGCAGCTTGAGTTGGTCTAGCGGGGGGTTACAAGAGACCCAGTACTTC.

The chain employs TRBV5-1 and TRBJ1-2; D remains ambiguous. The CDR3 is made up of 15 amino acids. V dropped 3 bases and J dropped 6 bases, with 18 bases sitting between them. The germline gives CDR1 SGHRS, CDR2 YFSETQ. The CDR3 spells CASSSDLGRANGYTF. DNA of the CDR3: TGCGCCAGCAGCTCTGACCTGGGGAGGGCCAATGGCTACACCTTC.

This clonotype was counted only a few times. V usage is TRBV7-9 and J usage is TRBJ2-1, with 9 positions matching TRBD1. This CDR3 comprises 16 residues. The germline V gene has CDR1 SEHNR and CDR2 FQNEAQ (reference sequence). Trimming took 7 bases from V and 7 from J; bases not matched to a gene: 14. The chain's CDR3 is CASIDPGTGMRNEQFF. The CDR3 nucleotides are TGTGCCAGCATCGACCCCGGGACAGGGATGCGGAATGAGCAGTTCTTC.